This TCR beta chain was recorded in a study of T cells in localized non-small cell lung cancer. CDR1 and CDR2 (germline): KGHSH, LQKENI. The V gene lost 4 bases and the J gene lost 0 bases, with 12 bases spanning the gap. The CDR3 has 16 residues. Libraries were prepared by immunoSEQ multiplex PCR; TCRdb keeps only in-frame clonotypes and omits some of them. The sample includes some 800 clones, around a third of them seen just once. This clone was seen once. Sequences were derived from normal lung tissue next to the tumor, sampled before any cancer treatment. V and J are TRBV18 and TRBJ2-2, with D hard to call. The TCR sequence derives from a male donor aged 60 or over with stage II squamous cell lung carcinoma. This CDR3 reads CASSLVEFANTGELFF. CDR3 nucleotides: TGTGCCAGCTCACTGGTAGAGTTCGCGAACACCGGGGAGCTGTTTTTT.